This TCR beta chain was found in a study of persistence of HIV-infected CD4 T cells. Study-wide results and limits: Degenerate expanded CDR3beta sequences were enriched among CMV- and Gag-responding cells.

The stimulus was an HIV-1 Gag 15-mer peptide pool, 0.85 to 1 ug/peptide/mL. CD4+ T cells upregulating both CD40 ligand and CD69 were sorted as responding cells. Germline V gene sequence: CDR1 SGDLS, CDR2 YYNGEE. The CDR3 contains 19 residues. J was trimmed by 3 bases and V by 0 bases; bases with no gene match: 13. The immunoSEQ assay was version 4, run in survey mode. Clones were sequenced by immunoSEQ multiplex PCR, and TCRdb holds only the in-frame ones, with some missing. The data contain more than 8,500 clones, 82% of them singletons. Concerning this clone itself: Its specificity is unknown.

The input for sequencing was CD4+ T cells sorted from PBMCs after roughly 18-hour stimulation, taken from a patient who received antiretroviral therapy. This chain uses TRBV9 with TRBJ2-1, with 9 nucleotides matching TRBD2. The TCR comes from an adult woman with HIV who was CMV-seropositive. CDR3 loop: CASSVVGLQAGGSYNEQFF. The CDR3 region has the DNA TGTGCCAGCAGCGTAGTTGGGCTTCAAGCGGGAGGAAGCTACAATGAGCAGTTCTTC.